The clone carrying this T cell receptor beta chain showed up just a few times. The data stem from a study of T-cell reconstitution after alpha-beta-depleted transplantation in children. The CDR3 totals 15 residues. Germline V gene data show CDR1 as MGHRA and CDR2 as YSYEKL. The V end lost 1 base, the J end lost 2 bases, and 11 bases lay between the germline ends. Preparing the TCRbeta library involved the use of unique molecular identifiers. TCRdb processed the PCR reads anew with MiXCR; each CDR3 protein has one entry. The profile covers hundreds of thousands of distinct CDR3 sequences, with around 20% appearing a single time and around 3.3% taken by the ten largest.

The sequence was collected from a human donor who donated a stem cell graft to a child with acute lymphoblastic leukemia. The V call is TRBV4-1, the J call TRBJ1-1; D not resolved. The sequencing used PBMCs from the stem cell graft donor, collected from the stem cell graft. In nucleotides, the CDR3 is TGCGCCAGCAGCCAAGCGGACCGAGACAACACTGAAGCTTTCTTT. Its protein product is CASSQADRDNTEAFF.